This T cell receptor beta chain was documented in a study of shared clonotypes between healthy human individuals. Sequencing used immunoSEQ multiplex PCR; TCRdb keeps in-frame clones, though not all of them. The sample has about 1.9 million clones, roughly 93% seen once. This CDR3 region has 12 residues. Germline V gives CDR1 MNHEY, CDR2 SVGAGI. Trimming pared 2 bases from V and 6 bases from J, leaving 5 bases between. Terminally differentiated effector memory CD45RA+ cells were excluded by CCR7 positive selection of CD45RO-negative cells. Those who donated were healthy HIV-negative adults, with no recent acute infections or vaccinations reported. Only Caucasian adults living in Nashville, Tennessee made up the donor group. This clone was observed once. Distinct nucleotide sequences in the sample also encode this CDR3.

This receptor was obtained from a man aged 18 to 35 in good health. Some clones in this sample may be carry-over from other donors' samples. The rearrangement joins TRBV6-5 to TRBJ2-1, with D perhaps matching TRBD1 or TRBD2 (5 bases each). Sequencing was carried out using naive CD8+ T cells from PBMCs. In DNA, the CDR3 is TGTGCCAGCAGTTACGGGGGCAATGAGCAGTTCTTC. Amino acid sequence: CASSYGGNEQFF.